This TCR beta chain was found in a study of identifying expanded T cells in peripheral blood. Notes on the study in general: Over around two and four weeks, about 16 and 20 clones changed, versus 1.2 between replicates. Two-week clone count variance significantly increased as total template count grew.

The CDR3 spans 15 residues. Germline-derived CDR1 and CDR2 are MDHEN and SYDVKM. The J segment lost 5 bases and the V segment lost 6 bases, leaving 10 bases of the junction unmatched. Of note for this clone: Its antigen is undetermined.

The assay was immunoSEQ multiplex PCR, and TCRdb's table has in-frame clones only and misses some. The sample lists 85,000 to 120,000 clones, about 87% seen once, with about 14% in the top ten. During the collection period, no donor immune events like infections were recorded. The sequenced sample was blood. This rearrangement joins TRBV28 to TRBJ1-1; 9 positions agree with TRBD1. This receptor was identified in a person aged 18 to 70 in good health. In nucleotides, the CDR3 is TGTGCCAGCAGGGGGCCGGGGACAGGGAGTACTGAAGCTTTCTTT. Its protein product is CASRGPGTGSTEAFF.